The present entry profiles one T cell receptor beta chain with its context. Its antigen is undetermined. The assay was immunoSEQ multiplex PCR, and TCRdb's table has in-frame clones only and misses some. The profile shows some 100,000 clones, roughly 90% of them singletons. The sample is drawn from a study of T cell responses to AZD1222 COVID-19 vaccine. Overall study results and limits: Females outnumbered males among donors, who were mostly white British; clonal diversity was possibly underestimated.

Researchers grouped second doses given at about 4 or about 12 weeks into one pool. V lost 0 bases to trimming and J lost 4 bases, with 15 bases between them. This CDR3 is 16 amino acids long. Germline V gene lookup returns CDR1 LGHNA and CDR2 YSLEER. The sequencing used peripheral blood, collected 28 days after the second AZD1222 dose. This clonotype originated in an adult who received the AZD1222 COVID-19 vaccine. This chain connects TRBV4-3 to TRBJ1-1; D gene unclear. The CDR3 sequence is CASSQDWKGMGTEAFF. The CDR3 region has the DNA TGCGCCAGCAGCCAAGATTGGAAAGGGATGGGCACTGAAGCTTTCTTT.